A selection of T cell receptor beta chains follows, all from one sample in a study of CD8 T cells in Susac syndrome. Via MiXCR, TCRdb re-called the immunoSEQ multiplex PCR reads, giving one row per CDR3 protein. The top ten clones hold around 0.09% of a sample with about 180,000 distinct CDR3 sequences, almost 96% of them seen once. The material sequenced was CD4+ T cells from PBMCs. These receptor sequences come from a human donor with multiple sclerosis. Both conserved end residues are part of each CDR3.

v_call	j_call	cdr3_aa
TRBV29-1	TRBJ1-2	CSVGQTLYGYTF
TRBV12-3/TRBV12-4	TRBJ2-1	CASSLGLAGGQNEQFF
TRBV20-1	TRBJ1-2	CSAVRDNNYGYTF
TRBV5-1	TRBJ2-5	CASSLDPAGQGETQYF
TRBV20-1	TRBJ2-3	CSASRGGSSTDTQYF
TRBV27	TRBJ2-2	CASSLLGLTANTGELFF
TRBV4-1	TRBJ2-3	CASSQDTGRPTDTQYF
TRBV20-1	TRBJ2-1	CSAQGTSGEQFF
TRBV30	TRBJ2-7	CAWSVRSGGLYEQYF
TRBV20-1	TRBJ2-5	CSARQGVWQETQYF
TRBV7-8	TRBJ1-2	CASSSPTANYGYTF
TRBV6-4	TRBJ2-3	CASSPLRGRTDTQYF
TRBV7-9	TRBJ1-1	CASSLALGTNTEAFF
TRBV4-1	TRBJ2-7	CASSQVLFDYEQYF
TRBV5-4	TRBJ2-2	CASSLAGGNTGELFF
TRBV6-5	TRBJ1-6	CASSTRDRVSPLHF
TRBV27	TRBJ1-6	CASSSTTGLGSPLHF
TRBV4-2	TRBJ1-1	CASSQEDGRKGTEAFF
TRBV9	TRBJ1-2	CASSVATGQGGGYTF
TRBV2	TRBJ2-3	CASSPPGGASTDTQYF
TRBV3-1	TRBJ2-2	CASSLRDFTGELFF
TRBV9	TRBJ1-2	CASSVAPGGYGYTF
TRBV9	TRBJ2-3	CASSVEPLLTDTQYF
TRBV6-5	TRBJ1-2	CASSYRNRGGYTF
TRBV7-2	TRBJ2-2	CASSTLRSSGGTTGELFF
TRBV30	TRBJ2-1	CAWSAIYEQFF
TRBV18	TRBJ1-1	CASSPQRVNTEAFF
TRBV29-1	TRBJ1-2	CSVGGTGHLNYGYTF
TRBV4-1	TRBJ2-1	CASSHPGLAYEQFF
TRBV30	TRBJ1-2	CAWSDRTGKFYGYTF
TRBV9	TRBJ2-1	CASSPSISTGTSGGRAYNEQFF
TRBV30	TRBJ2-6	CAWSSITVSGANVLTF
TRBV27	TRBJ1-5	CASAWDRGDQPQHF
TRBV15	TRBJ1-6	CATSRAAGGESPLHF
TRBV30	TRBJ2-5	CAWSLRIAGGLETQYF
TRBV7-3	TRBJ2-3	CASSLDRAADTQYF
TRBV30	TRBJ1-3	CAWLHTGFSGNTIYF